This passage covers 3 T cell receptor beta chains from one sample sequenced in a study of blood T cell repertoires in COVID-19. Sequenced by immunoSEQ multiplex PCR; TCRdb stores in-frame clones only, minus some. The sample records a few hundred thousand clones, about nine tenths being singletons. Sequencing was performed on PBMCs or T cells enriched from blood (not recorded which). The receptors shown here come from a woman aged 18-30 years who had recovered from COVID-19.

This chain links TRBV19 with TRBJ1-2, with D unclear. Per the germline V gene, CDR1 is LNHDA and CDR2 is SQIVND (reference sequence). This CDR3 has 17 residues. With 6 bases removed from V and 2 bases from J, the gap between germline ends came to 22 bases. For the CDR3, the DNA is TGTGCCAGTAGCGATCACCAAATAGGCGGAAGGAACTATGGCTACACCTTC. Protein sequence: CASSDHQIGGRNYGYTF.

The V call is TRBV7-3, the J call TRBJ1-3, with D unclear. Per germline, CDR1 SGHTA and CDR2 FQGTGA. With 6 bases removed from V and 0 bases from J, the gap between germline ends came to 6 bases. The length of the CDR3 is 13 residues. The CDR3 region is CASSLGSGNTIYF. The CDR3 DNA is TGTGCCAGCAGTCTCGGCTCTGGAAACACCATATATTTT.

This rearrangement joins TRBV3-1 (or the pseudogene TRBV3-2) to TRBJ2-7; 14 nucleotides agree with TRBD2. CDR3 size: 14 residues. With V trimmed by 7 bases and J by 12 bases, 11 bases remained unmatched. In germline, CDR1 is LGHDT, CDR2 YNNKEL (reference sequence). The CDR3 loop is CASNMRTSGRSPYF. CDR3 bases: TGTGCCAGCAACATGAGGACTAGCGGGAGGAGTCCGTACTTC.